This entry lists 28 T cell receptor beta chains sequenced from one sample in a study of identical twins. MiXCR, run by TCRdb on the 5' RACE reads, gives a single entry per CDR3 protein. The sample holds 700,000 to 950,000 distinct CDR3 sequences; around 12% are singletons and the top ten take around 1.5%. The same data also went into a second study, on yellow fever vaccine responses in identical twins.

Specimen: PBMCs. The receptors shown here come from a young woman in good health.

This clonotype was seen a handful of times. This chain uses TRBV10-1 with TRBJ2-1; 8 positions match TRBD2. Germline V gene data show CDR1 as WNHNN and CDR2 as SYGVQD (reference sequence). This CDR3 contains 15 residues. V lost 3 bases and J lost 7; bases outside the gene matches: 8. In DNA, the CDR3 is TGCGCCAGCAGTGATTACGGGAGGGCCGGGAATGAGCAGTTCTTC. Protein product: CASSDYGRAGNEQFF.

The chain is built from TRBV3-1 and TRBJ2-4; D is uncertain. The germline V gene encodes CDR1 LGHDT and CDR2 YNNKEL (reference sequence). With 5 bases removed from V and 7 bases from J, the gap between germline ends came to 9 bases. The CDR3 loop spans 12 amino acids. CDR3 coding DNA: TGTGCCAGCAGCGATCCCTATAACATTCAGTACTTC. Amino acid sequence: CASSDPYNIQYF.

The gene calls are TRBV2 and TRBJ2-2; D possibly corresponds to TRBD2 (6 bases). The CDR3 covers 12 residues. CDR1 is SNHLY and CDR2 is FYNNEI in the germline V gene. The V end was cut by 7 bases, the J end by 5 bases, with 8 bases between. CDR3 region: CASNAGTGELFF. CDR3 coding DNA: TGTGCCAGCAATGCGGGAACCGGGGAGCTGTTTTTT.

This clonotype was counted between two and nine times. This chain uses TRBV7-8 with TRBJ1-1; 8 bases fit TRBD1. J gave up 10 bases and V 4 bases, and 11 bases lay outside the gene matches. Germline V lookup: CDR1 SGHVS, CDR2 FQNEAQ. This CDR3 comprises 14 residues. In DNA, the CDR3 is TGTGCCAGCAGCTCCCGGGACAGGCAAATAAGAGCTTTCTTT. As protein: CASSSRDRQIRAFF.

V usage is TRBV29-1 and J usage is TRBJ2-7; no firm D call. CDR1 and CDR2 (germline): SQVTM, ANQGSEA. The CDR3 has 10 residues. V lost 6 bases to trimming and J lost 2 bases, with 5 bases between them. In nucleotides, the CDR3 is TGCAGCGTGGTGACCTACGAGCAGTACTTC. This gives the protein CSVVTYEQYF.

This clonotype was seen at least ten times. A junction boundary mismatches the germline segment, possibly from a read error. This rearrangement joins TRBV4-1 to TRBJ2-3, with 8 positions matching TRBD1. CDR1 MGHRA and CDR2 YSYEKL come from the germline V gene. This CDR3 region has 14 residues. The CDR3 here is CASSPRTGSDTQYF. The DNA of the CDR3 is TGTGCCAGCAGTCCCCGGACAGGGTCAGATACGCAGTATTTT.

The V call is TRBV3-1, the J call TRBJ2-7, with 7 bases fitting TRBD2. This CDR3 has 15 residues. V lost 1 base, J lost 6 bases, and 9 bases stayed unmatched. Per germline, CDR1 LGHDT and CDR2 YNNKEL (reference sequence). CDR3 coding DNA: TGTGCCAGCAGCCAAGGGTCCGCGGGAGCTACCGAGCAGTACTTC. Its translation: CASSQGSAGATEQYF.

The table lists this clonotype with a few counts. The chain employs TRBV6-2 or TRBV6-3 and TRBJ2-1; D is unresolved. Germline loops: CDR1 MNHEY, CDR2 SVGEGT. V lost 0 bases and J lost 10, with 7 bases in between. This CDR3 has 12 amino acids. As DNA, the CDR3 is TGTGCCAGCAGTTACTCGCCTGGGGAGCAGTTCTTC. Its protein product is CASSYSPGEQFF.

The chain has TRBV6-1 and TRBJ1-2; no reliable D call. The germline CDR1 and CDR2 sequences are MNHNS and SASEGT. V was shortened by 6 bases and J by 5 bases, with 19 bases between the two germline ends. The CDR3 is 15 residues long. CDR3 sequence: CASRSMGQPIYGYTF. DNA of the CDR3: TGTGCCAGCAGGTCTATGGGTCAGCCGATTTATGGCTACACCTTC.

V is TRBV20-1 and J is TRBJ1-4; tentative D call: TRBD1 (5 bases). Germline V gene lookup returns CDR1 DFQATT and CDR2 SNEGSKA (reference sequence). The V and J ends lost 5 bases and 6 bases respectively, with 22 bases between them. The CDR3 loop spans 16 amino acids. The chain's CDR3 is CSAGMLPGRSDEKLFF. The CDR3 nucleotides are TGCAGTGCTGGCATGCTCCCGGGGCGGTCGGATGAAAAACTGTTTTTT.

This clonotype was recorded many times. In DNA form, the CDR3 reads TGTGCCACCAGCCGGGGGGGCAGATACAATGAGCAGTTCTTC. Translated, it gives CATSRGGRYNEQFF. The chain carries TRBV10-3 and TRBJ2-1; 8 bases fit TRBD2. The ends lost 10 bases at V and 4 bases at J; junction bases unmatched: 9. Germline assignment: CDR1 ENHRY and CDR2 SYGVKD. This CDR3 is 14 amino acids long.

This clonotype occurred many times. The chain uses TRBV7-2 and TRBJ1-1, with D perhaps TRBD1 (5 bases). From germline, CDR1 is SGHTA and CDR2 FQGNSA. V was trimmed by 1 base and J by 3 bases, leaving 12 bases between them. This CDR3 is 15 amino acids long. The CDR3 DNA reads TGTGCCAGCAGCTTAGACGGGGGTTGGGACACTGAAGCTTTCTTT. Amino acids: CASSLDGGWDTEAFF.

This clonotype was observed a handful of times. The genes are TRBV5-1 and TRBJ2-2; a possible D gene is TRBD2 (5 bases). The CDR3 sequence is 12 residues long. The V gene lost 4 bases and the J gene lost 7 bases, with 8 bases spanning the gap. CDR1 SGHRS and CDR2 YFSETQ come from the germline V gene. The CDR3 coding sequence is TGCGCCAGCAGCCCCCGGGACGGGGAGCTGTTTTTT. This codes for CASSPRDGELFF.

The rearrangement uses TRBV15 and TRBJ1-6; D uncertain. The V end was cut by 3 bases, the J end by 7 bases, with 13 bases between. The germline CDR1 and CDR2 sequences are LNHNV and YYDKDF (reference sequence). The CDR3 extends over 15 amino acids. The CDR3 sequence is CATSRYQNPNSPLHF. CDR3 bases: TGTGCCACCAGCAGGTACCAAAACCCCAATTCACCCCTCCACTTT.

V and J are TRBV12-3 or TRBV12-4 and TRBJ1-6; unclear D gene. The CDR3 totals 17 residues. V was clipped by 1 base and J by 5 bases, with 15 bases between them. The CDR3 reads CASSLEFSAHHNSPLHF. CDR3 bases: TGTGCCAGCAGTTTAGAGTTCAGCGCGCACCATAATTCACCCCTCCACTTT.

This clonotype was detected many times. This sequence joins TRBV5-1 and TRBJ2-1; maybe TRBD1 (5 bases). The CDR3 sequence is 13 residues long. The germline CDR1 and CDR2 sequences are SGHRS and YFSETQ. Trimming left V 4 bases short and J 7 bases short, with 12 bases between. This CDR3 is CASSPHPGNEQFF. CDR3 coding DNA: TGCGCCAGCAGCCCCCACCCAGGGAATGAGCAGTTCTTC. The full variable domain, its missing parts supplied by reference TRBV5-1 and TRBJ2-1, is KAGVTQTPRYLIKTRGQQVTLSCSPISGHRSVSWYQQTPGQGLQFLFEYFSETQRNKGNFPGRFSGRQFSNSRSEMNVSTLELGDSALYLCASSPHPGNEQFFGPGTRLTVL.

The genes are TRBV9 and TRBJ2-1; D gene uncertain. This CDR3 comprises 13 residues. The V end was cut by 2 bases, the J end by 8 bases, with 11 bases between. In germline, CDR1 is SGDLS, CDR2 YYNGEE. The CDR3 reads CASSVGTSDEQFF. CDR3 sequence (DNA): TGTGCCAGCAGCGTTGGCACCAGCGATGAGCAGTTCTTC.

This clonotype has just a few counts. V usage is TRBV11-2 and J usage is TRBJ2-5; 10 nucleotides line up with TRBD2. This CDR3 contains 15 residues. Germline loops: CDR1 SGHAT, CDR2 FQNNGV. V shed 5 bases, J shed 1 base, and the junction held 4 bases outside the gene matches. The CDR3 region is CASSPGLAIQETQYF. The DNA of the CDR3 is TGTGCCAGCAGCCCGGGACTAGCGATCCAAGAGACCCAGTACTTC.

CDR3 loop: CASSWGRSGDYGYTF. As DNA, the CDR3 is TGTGCCAGCAGTTGGGGCCGGTCCGGGGACTATGGCTACACCTTC. The chain employs TRBV6-5 and TRBJ1-2, with D possibly being TRBD1 (5 bases). Trimming left V 4 bases short and J 3 bases short, with 15 bases between. The CDR3 loop spans 15 amino acids. Germline V lookup: CDR1 MNHEY, CDR2 SVGAGI.

The sample holds a few counts of this clonotype. V usage is TRBV4-1 and J usage is TRBJ2-3, with 11 bases that match TRBD2. Trimming removed 0 bases from V and 8 bases from J; junction bases left unmatched: 10. Germline V gene data show CDR1 as MGHRA and CDR2 as YSYEKL. The CDR3 spans 17 residues. The CDR3 loop is CASSQDVAGGSQTTQYF. For the CDR3, the DNA is TGCGCCAGCAGCCAAGATGTAGCGGGGGGGTCACAGACTACGCAGTATTTT.

This clonotype was recorded many times. The rearrangement uses TRBV3-1 and TRBJ2-3; TRBD1 matches at 7 bases. Germline lookup yields CDR1 LGHDT and CDR2 YNNKEL (reference sequence). The CDR3 totals 16 residues. V was clipped by 2 bases and J by 3 bases; unmatched bases: 8. CDR3 in amino acids: CASSQSDRDWTDTQYF. DNA of the CDR3: TGTGCCAGCAGCCAATCTGACAGGGATTGGACAGATACGCAGTATTTT.

This sequence joins TRBV12-3 or TRBV12-4 and TRBJ2-1; 10 bases fit TRBD2. V shed 9 bases and J 3 bases; nucleotides not matched to a gene: 5. The CDR3 is 14 amino acids. This CDR3 reads CASAGTSVYNEQFF. The CDR3 DNA reads as TGTGCCAGTGCCGGGACTAGCGTCTACAATGAGCAGTTCTTC.

This clonotype was counted ten times or more. The chain uses TRBV11-2 and TRBJ2-2; possibly TRBD1 or TRBD2 for D (6 bases each). There are 14 residues in the CDR3. Trimming took 1 base from V and 7 from J, leaving 10 bases between them. Germline loops: CDR1 SGHAT, CDR2 FQNNGV. The CDR3 sequence: CASSLGGASGELFF. The CDR3 DNA reads TGTGCCAGCAGCTTAGGGGGGGCAAGCGGGGAGCTGTTTTTT. Drawing the rest from reference TRBV11-2 and TRBJ2-2, the complete variable domain is EAGVAQSPRYKIIEKRQSVAFWCNPISGHATLYWYQQILGQGPKLLIQFQNNGVVDDSQLPKDRFSAERLKGVDSTLKIQPAKLEDSAVYLCASSLGGASGELFFGEGSRLTVL.

The chain has TRBV20-1 and TRBJ2-1; the match to TRBD2 covers 16 bases. The CDR3 extends over 16 amino acids. Germline CDR1 reads DFQATT; CDR2 reads SNEGSKA (reference sequence). Germline trimming cut 3 bases from V and 6 bases from J; bases unmatched to any gene: 5. CDR3 region: CSARGLAGGPGNEQFF. In nucleotides, the CDR3 is TGCAGTGCTAGGGGACTAGCGGGAGGGCCGGGCAATGAGCAGTTCTTC.

This clonotype was seen a handful of times. The chain carries TRBV20-1 and TRBJ2-7; the match to TRBD2 covers 11 bases. This CDR3 spans 14 amino acids. V was pared by 6 bases and J by 4 bases, with 8 bases of the junction left unmatched. Germline values: CDR1 DFQATT, CDR2 SNEGSKA (reference sequence). The DNA of the CDR3 is TGCAGTGCGCGCCTAGCGGGAGGATCGTACGAGCAGTACTTC. Protein product: CSARLAGGSYEQYF.

This clonotype has only a few counts. The rearrangement joins TRBV28 to TRBJ2-4; possible D gene TRBD1, 6 bases. The V gene lost 5 bases and the J gene lost 0 bases, with 14 bases spanning the gap. This CDR3 region has 16 residues. Germline CDR1 is MDHEN and CDR2 is SYDVKM. CDR3 amino acids: CASSPTGSLAKNIQYF. CDR3 nucleotides: TGTGCCAGCAGTCCTACAGGGTCCCTAGCCAAAAACATTCAGTACTTC.

The V and J genes are TRBV5-1 and TRBJ2-5; 15 bases map to TRBD2. The V gene end was trimmed by 4 bases and the J gene end by 5 bases; junction bases not matched to a gene: 9. The CDR3 length is 17 residues. Germline values: CDR1 SGHRS, CDR2 YFSETQ. CDR3 coding DNA: TGCGCCAGCAGCCTTGGGACTAGCGGGAGGACGGGGGAGACCCAGTACTTC. Residues: CASSLGTSGRTGETQYF.

V and J are TRBV12-3 or TRBV12-4 and TRBJ2-3, with D maybe TRBD2 (5 bases). The CDR3 is 15 residues long. V gave up 6 bases and J gave up 4 bases, with 17 bases separating them. The CDR3 nucleotides are TGTGCCAGCAGCACCCAGGACTCCCGCGCAGATACGCAGTATTTT. Translating gives CASSTQDSRADTQYF.